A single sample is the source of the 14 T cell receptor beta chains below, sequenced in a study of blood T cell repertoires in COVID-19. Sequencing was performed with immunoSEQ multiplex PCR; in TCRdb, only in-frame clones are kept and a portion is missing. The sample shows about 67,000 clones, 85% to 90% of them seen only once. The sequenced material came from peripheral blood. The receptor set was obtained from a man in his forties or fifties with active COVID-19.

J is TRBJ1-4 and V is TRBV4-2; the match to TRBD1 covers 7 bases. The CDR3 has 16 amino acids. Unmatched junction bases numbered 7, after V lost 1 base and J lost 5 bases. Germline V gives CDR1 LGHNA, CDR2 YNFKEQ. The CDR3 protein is CASSQGFGTENEKLFF. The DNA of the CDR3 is TGTGCCAGCAGCCAAGGGTTCGGGACAGAGAATGAAAAACTGTTTTTT.

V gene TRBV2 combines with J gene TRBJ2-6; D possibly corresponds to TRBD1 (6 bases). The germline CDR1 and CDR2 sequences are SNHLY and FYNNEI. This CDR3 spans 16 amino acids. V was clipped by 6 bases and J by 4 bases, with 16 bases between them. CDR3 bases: TGTGCCAGCAGCAACCCAGGGGTAGGGGGGGCCAACGTCCTGACTTTC. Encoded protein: CASSNPGVGGANVLTF.

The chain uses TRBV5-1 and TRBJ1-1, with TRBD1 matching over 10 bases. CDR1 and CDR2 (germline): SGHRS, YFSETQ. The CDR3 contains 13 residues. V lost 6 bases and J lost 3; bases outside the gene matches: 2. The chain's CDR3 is CASIGTGDTEAFF. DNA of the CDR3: TGCGCCAGCATCGGGACAGGGGACACTGAAGCTTTCTTT.

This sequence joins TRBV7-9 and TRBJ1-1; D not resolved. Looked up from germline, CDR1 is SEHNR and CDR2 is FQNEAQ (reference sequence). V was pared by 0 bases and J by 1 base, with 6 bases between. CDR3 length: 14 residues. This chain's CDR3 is CASSLAPQNTEAFF. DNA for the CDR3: TGTGCCAGCAGCTTAGCGCCACAGAACACTGAAGCTTTCTTT.

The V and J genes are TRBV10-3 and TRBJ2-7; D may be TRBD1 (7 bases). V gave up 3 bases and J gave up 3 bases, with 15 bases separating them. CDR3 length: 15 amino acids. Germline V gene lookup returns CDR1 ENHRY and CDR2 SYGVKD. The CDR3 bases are TGTGCCATCAGTGAATCGGAGGGGGCCAGCTACGAGCAGTACTTC. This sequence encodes CAISESEGASYEQYF.

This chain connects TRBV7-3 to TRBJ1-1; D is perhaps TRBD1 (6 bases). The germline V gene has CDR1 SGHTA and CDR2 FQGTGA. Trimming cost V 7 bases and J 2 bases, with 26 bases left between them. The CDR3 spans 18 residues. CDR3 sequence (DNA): TGTGCCAGCACTACTACCTTAACGATGTTGGGGGCTAACACTGAAGCTTTCTTT. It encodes CASTTTLTMLGANTEAFF.

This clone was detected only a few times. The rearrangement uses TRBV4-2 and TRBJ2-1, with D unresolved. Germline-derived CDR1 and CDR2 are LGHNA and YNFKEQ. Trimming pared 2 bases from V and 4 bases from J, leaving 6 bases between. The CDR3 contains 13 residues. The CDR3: CASSQPNYNEQFF. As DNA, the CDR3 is TGTGCCAGCAGCCAACCTAATTACAATGAGCAGTTCTTC.

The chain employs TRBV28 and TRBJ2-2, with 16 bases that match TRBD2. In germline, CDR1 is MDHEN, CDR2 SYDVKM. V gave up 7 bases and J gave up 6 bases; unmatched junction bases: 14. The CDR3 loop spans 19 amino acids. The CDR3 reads CASTPPGLAGGLGAGELFF. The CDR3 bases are TGTGCCAGCACCCCCCCGGGACTAGCGGGAGGGCTGGGGGCCGGGGAGCTGTTTTTT.

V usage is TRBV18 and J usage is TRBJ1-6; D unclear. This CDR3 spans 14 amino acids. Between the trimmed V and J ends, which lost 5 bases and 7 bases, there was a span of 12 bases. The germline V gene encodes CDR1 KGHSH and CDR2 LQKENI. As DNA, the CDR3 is TGTGCCAGCTCAGAACGACACGGAAATTCACCCCTCCACTTT. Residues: CASSERHGNSPLHF.

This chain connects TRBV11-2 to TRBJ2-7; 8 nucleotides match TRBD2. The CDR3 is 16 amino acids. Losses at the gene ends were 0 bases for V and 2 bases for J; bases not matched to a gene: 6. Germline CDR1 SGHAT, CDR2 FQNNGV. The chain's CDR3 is CASSLESSGGPYEQYF. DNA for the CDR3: TGTGCCAGCAGCTTAGAATCCTCGGGAGGGCCCTACGAGCAGTACTTC.

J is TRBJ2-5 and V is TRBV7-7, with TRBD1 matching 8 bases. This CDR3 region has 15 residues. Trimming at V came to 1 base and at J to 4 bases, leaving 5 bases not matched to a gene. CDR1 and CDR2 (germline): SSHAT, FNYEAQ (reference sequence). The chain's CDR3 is CASSLVPGQAETQYF. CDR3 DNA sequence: TGTGCCAGCAGCTTAGTTCCGGGACAGGCAGAGACCCAGTACTTC. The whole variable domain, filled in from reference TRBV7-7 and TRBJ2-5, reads GAGVSQSPRYKVTKRGQDVTLRCDPISSHATLYWYQQALGQGPEFLTYFNYEAQPDKSGLPSDRFSAERPEGSISTLTIQRTEQRDSAMYRCASSLVPGQAETQYFGPGTRLLVL.

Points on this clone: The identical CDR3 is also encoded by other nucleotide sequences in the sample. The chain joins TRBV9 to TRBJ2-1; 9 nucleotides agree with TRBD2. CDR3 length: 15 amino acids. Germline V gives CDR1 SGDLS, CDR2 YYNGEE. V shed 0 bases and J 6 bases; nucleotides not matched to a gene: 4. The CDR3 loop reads CASSVGGGRGNEQFF. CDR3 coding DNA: TGTGCCAGCAGCGTAGGTGGCGGGAGGGGCAATGAGCAGTTCTTC.

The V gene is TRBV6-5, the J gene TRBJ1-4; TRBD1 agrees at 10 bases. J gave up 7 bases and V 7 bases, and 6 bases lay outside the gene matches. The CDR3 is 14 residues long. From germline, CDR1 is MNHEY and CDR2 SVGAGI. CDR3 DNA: TGTGCCAGCAAAGCCGGGACAGGGGTTGAAAAACTGTTTTTT. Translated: CASKAGTGVEKLFF.

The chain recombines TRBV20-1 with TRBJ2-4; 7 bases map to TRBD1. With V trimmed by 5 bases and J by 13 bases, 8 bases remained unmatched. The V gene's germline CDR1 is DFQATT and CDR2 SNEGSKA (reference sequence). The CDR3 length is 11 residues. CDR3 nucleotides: TGCAGTGCTGACAGGGACGGAGCACAGTACTTC. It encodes CSADRDGAQYF.